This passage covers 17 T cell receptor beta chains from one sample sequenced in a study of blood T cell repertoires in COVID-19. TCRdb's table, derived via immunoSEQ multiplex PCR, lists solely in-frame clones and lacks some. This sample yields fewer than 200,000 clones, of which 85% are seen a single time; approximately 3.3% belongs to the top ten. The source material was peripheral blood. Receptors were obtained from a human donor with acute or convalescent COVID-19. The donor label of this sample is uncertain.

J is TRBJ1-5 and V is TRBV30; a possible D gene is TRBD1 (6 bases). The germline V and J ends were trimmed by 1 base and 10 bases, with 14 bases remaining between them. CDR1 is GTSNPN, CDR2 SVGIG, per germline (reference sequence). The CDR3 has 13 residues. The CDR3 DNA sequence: TGTGCCTGGAGTGGGACAGTGACTACACCCCAGCATTTT. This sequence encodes CAWSGTVTTPQHF.

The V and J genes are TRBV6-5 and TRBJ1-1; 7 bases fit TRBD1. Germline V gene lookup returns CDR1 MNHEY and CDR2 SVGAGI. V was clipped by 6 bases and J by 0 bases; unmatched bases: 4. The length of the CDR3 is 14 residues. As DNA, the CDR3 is TGTGCCAGCAGCGGACAGGTCATGAACACTGAAGCTTTCTTT. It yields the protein CASSGQVMNTEAFF.

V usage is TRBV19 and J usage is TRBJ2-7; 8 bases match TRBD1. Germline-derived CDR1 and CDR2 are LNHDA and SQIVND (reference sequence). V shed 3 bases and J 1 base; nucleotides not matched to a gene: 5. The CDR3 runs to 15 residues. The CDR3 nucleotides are TGTGCCAGTAGTATCCAGACAGGGGCATCCTACGAGCAGTACTTC. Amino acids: CASSIQTGASYEQYF.

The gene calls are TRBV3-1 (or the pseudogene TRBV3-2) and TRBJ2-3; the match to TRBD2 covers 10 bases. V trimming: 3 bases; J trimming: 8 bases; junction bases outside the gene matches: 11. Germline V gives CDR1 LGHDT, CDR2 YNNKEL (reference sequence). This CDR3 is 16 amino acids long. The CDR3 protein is CASSHGASGGVVTQYF. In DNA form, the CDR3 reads TGTGCCAGCAGCCACGGTGCTAGCGGGGGAGTGGTTACGCAGTATTTT.

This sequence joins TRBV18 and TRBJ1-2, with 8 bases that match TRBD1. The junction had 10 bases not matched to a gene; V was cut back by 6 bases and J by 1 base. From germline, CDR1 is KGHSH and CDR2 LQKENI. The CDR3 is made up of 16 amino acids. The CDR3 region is CASSQGAVSGNYGYTF. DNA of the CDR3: TGTGCCAGCTCGCAGGGGGCCGTCTCGGGTAACTATGGCTACACCTTC.

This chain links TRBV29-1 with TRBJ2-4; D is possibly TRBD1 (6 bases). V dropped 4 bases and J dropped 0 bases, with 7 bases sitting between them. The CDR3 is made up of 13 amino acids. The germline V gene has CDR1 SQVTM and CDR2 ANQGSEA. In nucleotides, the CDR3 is TGCAGCGTTGGAGGGGGAGCCAAAAACATTCAGTACTTC. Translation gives CSVGGGAKNIQYF.

CDR3 protein: CASSQTGGDSYNSPLHF. Here the CDR3 DNA reads TGTGCCAGCAGCCAAACCGGAGGGGACTCCTATAATTCACCCCTCCACTTT. The J gene is TRBJ1-6, the V gene TRBV4-2; D might be TRBD1 (5 bases). CDR1 is LGHNA and CDR2 is YNFKEQ in the germline V gene. The length of the CDR3 is 17 residues. V was clipped by 2 bases and J by 0 bases, with 11 bases between them.

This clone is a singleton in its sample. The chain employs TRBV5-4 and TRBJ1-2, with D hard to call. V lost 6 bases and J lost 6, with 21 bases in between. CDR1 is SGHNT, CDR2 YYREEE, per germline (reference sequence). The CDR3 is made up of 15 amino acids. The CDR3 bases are TGTGCCAGCACCCTGAGGGTGGACGTGGTCAATGGCTACACCTTC. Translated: CASTLRVDVVNGYTF.

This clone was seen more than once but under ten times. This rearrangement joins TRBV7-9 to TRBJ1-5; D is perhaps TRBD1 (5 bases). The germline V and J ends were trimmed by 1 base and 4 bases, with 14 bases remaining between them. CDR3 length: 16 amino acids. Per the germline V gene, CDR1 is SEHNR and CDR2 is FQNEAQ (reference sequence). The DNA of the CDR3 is TGTGCCAGCAGCTTAGGGGGGATCGGGGGTAATCAGCCCCAGCATTTT. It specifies CASSLGGIGGNQPQHF.

Written as DNA, the CDR3 is TGCGCCAGCAGCATGGCAAGATTAACAGGGTCGAACACTGAAGCTTTCTTT. Its protein is CASSMARLTGSNTEAFF. The rearrangement uses TRBV5-1 and TRBJ1-1; D may be TRBD1 (6 bases). The CDR3 spans 17 residues. The V end was cut by 4 bases, the J end by 1 base, with 20 bases between. CDR1 is SGHRS and CDR2 is YFSETQ in the germline V gene.

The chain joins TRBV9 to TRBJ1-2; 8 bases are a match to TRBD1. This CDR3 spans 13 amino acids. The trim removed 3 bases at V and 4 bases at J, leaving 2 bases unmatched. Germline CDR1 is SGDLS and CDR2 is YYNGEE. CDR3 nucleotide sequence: TGTGCCAGCAGCGCCACAGGGGGCTATGGCTACACCTTC. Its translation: CASSATGGYGYTF.

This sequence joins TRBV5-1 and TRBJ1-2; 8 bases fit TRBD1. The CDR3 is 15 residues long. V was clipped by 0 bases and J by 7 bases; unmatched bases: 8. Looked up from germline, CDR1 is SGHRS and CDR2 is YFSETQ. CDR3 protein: CASSLGTGPESGYTF. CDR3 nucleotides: TGCGCCAGCAGCTTGGGGACAGGGCCCGAGAGTGGCTACACCTTC.

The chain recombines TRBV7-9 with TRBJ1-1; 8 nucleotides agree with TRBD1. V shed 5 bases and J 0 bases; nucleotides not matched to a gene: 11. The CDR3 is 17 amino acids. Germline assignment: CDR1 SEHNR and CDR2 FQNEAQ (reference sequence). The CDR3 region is CASSAAQGVSMNTEAFF. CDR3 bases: TGTGCCAGCAGCGCAGCACAGGGGGTTAGCATGAACACTGAAGCTTTCTTT.

The CDR3 nucleotides read TGTGCCAGCAGCTGGGCGACAGGAAGCGAGCAGTACTTC. Its translation is CASSWATGSEQYF. The chain links TRBV5-6 to TRBJ2-7; D possibly corresponds to TRBD1 (6 bases). The V gene lost 3 bases and the J gene lost 6 bases, with 13 bases spanning the gap. This CDR3 region has 13 residues. Germline CDR1 and CDR2: SGHDT and YYEEEE. Based on the CDR3 plus reference TRBV5-6 and TRBJ2-7, the full variable domain is DAGVTQSPTHLIKTRGQQVTLRCSPKSGHDTVSWYQQALGQGPQFIFQYYEEEERQRGNFPDRFSGHQFPNYSSELNVNALLLGDSALYLCASSWATGSEQYFGPGTRLTVT.

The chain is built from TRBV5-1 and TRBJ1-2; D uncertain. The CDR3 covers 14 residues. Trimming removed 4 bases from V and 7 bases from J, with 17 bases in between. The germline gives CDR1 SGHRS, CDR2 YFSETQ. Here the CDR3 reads CASSLGLEGGGYTF. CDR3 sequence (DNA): TGCGCCAGCAGCCTAGGACTCGAGGGAGGTGGCTACACCTTC.

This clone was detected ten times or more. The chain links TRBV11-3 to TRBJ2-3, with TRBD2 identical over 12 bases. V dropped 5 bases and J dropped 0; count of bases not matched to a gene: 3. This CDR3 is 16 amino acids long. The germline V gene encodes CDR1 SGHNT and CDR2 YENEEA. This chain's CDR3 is CASSGGLAGSTDTQYF. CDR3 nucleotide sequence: TGTGCCAGCAGCGGAGGACTAGCGGGGAGCACAGATACGCAGTATTTT. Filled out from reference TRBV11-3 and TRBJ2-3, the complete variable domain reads EAGVVQSPRYKIIEKKQPVAFWCNPISGHNTLYWYLQNLGQGPELLIRYENEEAVDDSQLPKDRFSAERLKGVDSTLKIQPAELGDSAVYLCASSGGLAGSTDTQYFGPGTRLTVL.

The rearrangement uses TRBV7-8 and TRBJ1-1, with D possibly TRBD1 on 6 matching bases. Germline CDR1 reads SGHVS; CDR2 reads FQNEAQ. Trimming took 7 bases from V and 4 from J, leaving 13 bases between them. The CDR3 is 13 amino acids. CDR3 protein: CASTITGTTEAFF. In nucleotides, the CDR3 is TGTGCCAGCACCATAACAGGGACCACTGAAGCTTTCTTT.